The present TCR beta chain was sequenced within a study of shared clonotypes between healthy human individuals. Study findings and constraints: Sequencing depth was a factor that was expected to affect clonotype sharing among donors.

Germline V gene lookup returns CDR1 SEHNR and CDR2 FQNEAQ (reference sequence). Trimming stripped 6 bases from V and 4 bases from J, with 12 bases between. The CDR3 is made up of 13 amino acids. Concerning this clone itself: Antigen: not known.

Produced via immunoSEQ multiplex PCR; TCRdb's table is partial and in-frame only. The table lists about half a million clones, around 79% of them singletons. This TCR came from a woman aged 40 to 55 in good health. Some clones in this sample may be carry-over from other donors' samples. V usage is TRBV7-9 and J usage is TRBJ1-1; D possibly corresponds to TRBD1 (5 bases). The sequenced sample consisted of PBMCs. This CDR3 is CASSFDRRTEAFF. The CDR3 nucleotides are TGTGCCAGCAGTTTCGACAGACGCACTGAAGCTTTCTTT.